The source of this TCR beta chain is a study of beta chain features in type 1 diabetes. Approximately 0.11 L of blood, on average, came from one heparinised draw per donor. Whole-study results and caveats: Healthy donors had naive, central memory and Treg TCRB repertoires that appeared less similar than those seen among patients. There was a moderate but significant shortening of TCRB CDR3s in all four CD4+ subsets of Type 1 diabetes patients. Type 1 diabetes patients had fewer VDJ junction insertions and more deletions.

Trimming at V came to 1 base and at J to 4 bases, leaving 6 bases not matched to a gene. The CDR3 runs to 16 residues. With respect to this clone: What it binds is unknown.

The authors reverse transcribed all of the isolated RNA, so sequencing captured expressed TCRB transcripts. The average read count of naive, central memory and regulatory T cell samples was approximately 3.5 million. Profiled with immunoSEQ multiplex PCR; TCRdb holds only in-frame clones, not every one. Of about 660,000 clones in the sample, more than 13% were seen once. The specimen was naive CD4+ T cells from blood. The chain combines TRBV23-1 with TRBJ2-2, with TRBD1 matching 7 bases. TRBV23-1 is identified as an open reading frame with a role that is uncertain. This TCR was sampled from a man in his late teens or twenties with type 1 diabetes. The CDR3 nucleotides are TGCGCCAGCAGTCAATTCGGCAGGGGGTCCACCGGGGAGCTGTTTTTT. Translation: CASSQFGRGSTGELFF.